This is a list of T cell receptor beta chains from one sample in a study of tissue T cells after allogeneic stem cell transplantation. TCRdb's table, derived via immunoSEQ multiplex PCR, lists solely in-frame clones and lacks some. The table lists about 5,800 clones, roughly 56% of them singletons. This specimen was tissue from the jejunum, taken at autopsy. Receptor source: a male donor at least 60 years old with lung cancer. Both conserved end residues are trimmed from each CDR3. Fields, in order: V gene, J gene, CDR3 protein.

v_gene: TRBV5-1; j_gene: TRBJ1-2; CDR3aa: ASSLLIPRDGYT
v_gene: TRBV6-2/TRBV6-3; j_gene: TRBJ1-1; CDR3aa: ASSWGTGGNTEAF
v_gene: TRBV7-2; j_gene: TRBJ1-2; CDR3aa: ASSLDTGGIRGYT
v_gene: TRBV7-6; j_gene: TRBJ2-1; CDR3aa: ASSLHLRGEHRSYNEQF
v_gene: TRBV7-6; j_gene: TRBJ2-5; CDR3aa: ASSPSRGEGETQY
v_gene: TRBV27; j_gene: TRBJ1-5; CDR3aa: ASSTGKYSNQPQH
v_gene: TRBV28; j_gene: TRBJ2-6; CDR3aa: ASSPPLRGSPFAGANVLT
v_gene: TRBV7-2; j_gene: TRBJ2-3; CDR3aa: ASSLRTSGSFVSTDTQY
v_gene: TRBV5-1; j_gene: TRBJ2-3; CDR3aa: ASSVGGTSTDTQY
v_gene: TRBV6-5; j_gene: TRBJ2-1; CDR3aa: ASSHGLLAEQF
v_gene: TRBV6-6; j_gene: TRBJ1-6; CDR3aa: ASSWPTGVYNSPLH
v_gene: TRBV19; j_gene: TRBJ2-7; CDR3aa: ASSDADWGTSYEQY
v_gene: TRBV2; j_gene: TRBJ2-6; CDR3aa: ASKGGAGAGANVLT
v_gene: TRBV4-3; j_gene: TRBJ1-4; CDR3aa: ASSQEGGAGKLF
v_gene: TRBV2; j_gene: TRBJ2-5; CDR3aa: ASSNALAGGETQY
v_gene: TRBV6-2/TRBV6-3; j_gene: TRBJ2-7; CDR3aa: ASSRDPYSYEQY
v_gene: TRBV7-8; j_gene: TRBJ2-3; CDR3aa: ASSLGRVGDTQY
v_gene: TRBV11-3; j_gene: TRBJ2-1; CDR3aa: ASSLDGALQGEQF
v_gene: TRBV24-1; j_gene: TRBJ2-2; CDR3aa: ATSEYREANTGELF
v_gene: TRBV19; j_gene: TRBJ1-4; CDR3aa: ASSIERGEKLF
v_gene: TRBV19; j_gene: TRBJ2-1; CDR3aa: ASSPNRNEQF
v_gene: TRBV5-4; j_gene: TRBJ2-3; CDR3aa: ASSGSGVSTDTQY
v_gene: TRBV11-2; j_gene: TRBJ2-7; CDR3aa: ASSLALAGVHEQY
v_gene: TRBV7-2; j_gene: TRBJ2-7; CDR3aa: ASSLGLAGGEQY
v_gene: TRBV4-3; j_gene: TRBJ2-7; CDR3aa: ASSQEAAGRDEQY
v_gene: TRBV15; j_gene: TRBJ2-5; CDR3aa: ATSFSGGAVEETQY
v_gene: TRBV27; j_gene: TRBJ1-4; CDR3aa: ASSLQGAGEKLF
v_gene: TRBV5-6; j_gene: TRBJ2-5; CDR3aa: ASSARETQY
v_gene: TRBV5-4; j_gene: TRBJ2-6; CDR3aa: ASSLSGTPNVLT
v_gene: TRBV3-1/TRBV3-2; j_gene: TRBJ2-2; CDR3aa: ASSQDQGGGTGGELF
v_gene: TRBV7-2; j_gene: TRBJ2-7; CDR3aa: ASSGQGPYEQY
v_gene: TRBV4-2; j_gene: TRBJ1-2; CDR3aa: ASSQVGTEGYT
v_gene: TRBV6-5; j_gene: TRBJ1-2; CDR3aa: ASSSSWGSLGGYT
v_gene: TRBV4-1; j_gene: TRBJ1-1; CDR3aa: ASSRTGRASGAF
v_gene: TRBV7-7; j_gene: TRBJ2-1; CDR3aa: ASSSSGGSYNEQF
v_gene: TRBV5-3; j_gene: TRBJ2-1; CDR3aa: ARSFPGLANNEQF
v_gene: TRBV6-5; j_gene: TRBJ2-1; CDR3aa: ASSYILDIKNEQF